The next 19 T cell receptor beta chains were all read from a single sample in a study of blood T cell repertoires in COVID-19. The table came from immunoSEQ multiplex PCR; TCRdb's copy has only in-frame clones and leaves some out. The table has about 220,000 clones, 85% to 90% seen once. The material sequenced was PBMCs or T cells enriched from blood (not recorded which). These receptor sequences come from a woman aged 18-29 years in a cohort exposed to, infected with or recovered from COVID-19 (not recorded which).

The rearrangement joins TRBV6-5 to TRBJ2-3; D unclear. The CDR3 loop spans 15 amino acids. Trimming stripped 8 bases from V and 2 bases from J, with 17 bases between. Germline-derived CDR1 and CDR2 are MNHEY and SVGAGI. The CDR3 loop is CASRRGTTFTDTQYF. DNA of the CDR3: TGTGCCAGCCGCCGAGGAACCACTTTCACAGATACGCAGTATTTT.

The chain employs TRBV4-2 and TRBJ2-3, with D possibly matching TRBD2 (5 bases). Germline assignment: CDR1 LGHNA and CDR2 YNFKEQ. The length of the CDR3 is 14 residues. Between the trimmed V and J ends, which lost 5 bases and 0 bases, there was a span of 9 bases. The CDR3: CASSFRRSTDTQYF. As DNA, the CDR3 is TGTGCCAGCAGCTTCCGGAGGAGCACAGATACGCAGTATTTT.

This clone was seen a single time. The chain combines TRBV15 with TRBJ2-2; D unclear. V was pared by 2 bases and J by 4 bases, with 14 bases between. Germline CDR1 and CDR2: LNHNV and YYDKDF (reference sequence). The CDR3 sequence is 16 residues long. The CDR3 reads CATSRSLFGATGELFF. The CDR3 DNA is TGTGCCACCAGCAGAAGTCTTTTTGGAGCCACCGGGGAGCTGTTTTTT.

A word on this clone: The junction differs from germline at one of its ends, possibly a read error. The CDR3 loop is CASIEQPGQVVGYTF. CDR3 sequence (DNA): TGTGCCAGCATTGAACAACCGGGACAGGTAGTTGGCTACACCTTC. The J gene is TRBJ1-2, the V gene TRBV6-1, with TRBD1 matching 8 bases. Germline assignment: CDR1 MNHNS and CDR2 SASEGT. The CDR3 runs to 15 residues.

The rearrangement uses TRBV7-3 and TRBJ1-1; 7 bases fit TRBD1. V was clipped by 1 base and J by 9 bases; unmatched bases: 5. Germline lookup yields CDR1 SGHTA and CDR2 FQGTGA. The CDR3 has 13 amino acids. The CDR3 region has the DNA TGTGCCAGCAGCTTAAATGGGGACAGTCAAGCTTTCTTT. Translating gives CASSLNGDSQAFF.

The V call is TRBV7-8, the J call TRBJ1-2, with TRBD1 matching over 9 bases. The CDR3 is 14 residues long. V was clipped by 5 bases and J by 4 bases; unmatched bases: 5. Germline V gene data show CDR1 as SGHVS and CDR2 as FQNEAQ. CDR3: CASSPTGQGYGYTF. For the CDR3, the DNA is TGTGCCAGCAGCCCCACGGGACAGGGCTATGGCTACACCTTC.

The rearrangement uses TRBV18 and TRBJ1-6, with TRBD1 matching over 7 bases. The germline V gene encodes CDR1 KGHSH and CDR2 LQKENI. J gave up 5 bases and V 3 bases, and 4 bases lay outside the gene matches. The CDR3 loop spans 15 amino acids. The CDR3 bases are TGTGCCAGCTCACCGCCGGGACAGAATAATTCACCCCTCCACTTT. This codes for CASSPPGQNNSPLHF.

The chain couples TRBV21-1 to TRBJ2-1; the table's D call of TRBD1 was not tested on the DNA. TRBV21-1 is annotated as a pseudogene. This CDR3 has 15 amino acids. The CDR3 protein is CASTHKDRRYNEQFF. CDR3 sequence (DNA): TGTGCCAGCACCCACAAGGACAGGAGGTACAATGAGCAGTTCTTC.

CDR3 DNA sequence: TGTGCCAGCAGTTTGGAGCTTTTTGAGACCCAGTACTTC. Translated: CASSLELFETQYF. The V gene is TRBV12-3 or TRBV12-4, the J gene TRBJ2-5; no firm D call. Trimming removed 3 bases from V and 5 bases from J, with 10 bases in between. This CDR3 is 13 amino acids long.

The rearrangement links TRBV6-6 to TRBJ1-2; a possible D gene is TRBD1 (5 bases). CDR1 is MNHNY, CDR2 SVGAGI, per germline (reference sequence). The CDR3 is 13 amino acids. Trimming cost V 5 bases and J 8 bases, with 15 bases left between them. In nucleotides, the CDR3 is TGTGCCAGCAGTATTGACAGTGGCAGAGGCTACACCTTC. It codes for CASSIDSGRGYTF.

In DNA form, the CDR3 reads TGTGCCAGCAGTTTGAGTACAGTTATCTACGAGCAGTACTTC. Amino acids: CASSLSTVIYEQYF. This chain connects TRBV28 to TRBJ2-7; D is undetermined. V was clipped by 3 bases and J by 3 bases, with 12 bases between them. Per the germline V gene, CDR1 is MDHEN and CDR2 is SYDVKM. The CDR3 is 14 amino acids.

This sequence joins TRBV25-1 and TRBJ1-1, with D maybe TRBD1 (6 bases). The V end was cut by 4 bases, the J end by 1 base, with 7 bases between. The CDR3 sequence is 13 residues long. Germline assignment: CDR1 MGHDK and CDR2 SYGVNS. The CDR3: CASSAQGNTEAFF. The CDR3 DNA sequence: TGTGCCAGCAGTGCACAGGGGAACACTGAAGCTTTCTTT.

The chain employs TRBV28 and TRBJ1-3, with D hard to call. The CDR3 is 13 residues long. From germline, CDR1 is MDHEN and CDR2 SYDVKM. The ends were cut back, 1 base at V and 6 bases at J, with 7 bases in the middle. CDR3 in DNA: TGTGCCAGCAGTTTATCCGGGGAAAACACCATATATTTT. Translation gives CASSLSGENTIYF.

The chain has TRBV9 and TRBJ2-2, with a tentative D call TRBD1 (6 bases). The CDR3 spans 13 residues. The germline CDR1 and CDR2 sequences are SGDLS and YYNGEE. Trimming took 1 base from V and 10 from J, leaving 11 bases between them. CDR3 amino acids: CASSVRGNEELFF. The CDR3 bases are TGTGCCAGCAGCGTAAGGGGGAACGAGGAGCTGTTTTTT.

The chain is built from TRBV12-3 or TRBV12-4 and TRBJ1-1; 7 bases line up with TRBD1. This CDR3 is built from 13 residues. J gave up 2 bases and V 4 bases, and 1 base lay outside the gene matches. The CDR3 region has the DNA TGTGCCAGCAGTTCAGGGGGTAACACTGAAGCTTTCTTT. Protein sequence: CASSSGGNTEAFF.

The V gene is TRBV2, the J gene TRBJ1-6, with D uncertain. V was trimmed by 6 bases and J by 7 bases, leaving 16 bases between them. This CDR3 has 15 amino acids. Germline V gene data show CDR1 as SNHLY and CDR2 as FYNNEI. CDR3 in DNA: TGTGCCAGCAGATCCCGGGAGACACAAAATTCACCCCTCCACTTT. Translation: CASRSRETQNSPLHF.

The gene calls are TRBV6-5 and TRBJ1-5, with a weak D call TRBD1 (5 bases). Trimming pared 9 bases from V and 5 bases from J, leaving 11 bases between. The CDR3 covers 12 residues. CDR1 and CDR2 from the germline V gene are MNHEY and SVGAGI. CDR3 amino acids: CASGRGDQPQHF. CDR3 sequence (DNA): TGTGCCAGTGGGAGGGGTGATCAGCCCCAGCATTTT.

The chain uses TRBV2 and TRBJ2-2, with 7 nucleotides matching TRBD2. CDR1 and CDR2 from the germline V gene are SNHLY and FYNNEI. With V trimmed by 7 bases and J by 6 bases, 11 bases remained unmatched. The CDR3 sequence is 15 residues long. CDR3 residues: CASIKWGLIAGELFF. Here the CDR3 DNA reads TGTGCCAGCATAAAGTGGGGACTAATTGCCGGGGAGCTGTTTTTT. The complete variable domain, with remaining parts taken from reference TRBV2 and TRBJ2-2, reads EPEVTQTPSHQVTQMGQEVILRCVPISNHLYFYWYRQILGQKVEFLVSFYNNEISEKSEIFDDQFSVERPDGSNFTLKIRSTKLEDSAMYFCASIKWGLIAGELFFGEGSRLTVL.

The V call is TRBV7-9, the J call TRBJ2-2, with TRBD1 matching 7 bases. CDR1 and CDR2 (germline): SEHNR, FQNEAQ (reference sequence). V was clipped by 10 bases and J by 0 bases; unmatched bases: 8. There are 15 residues in the CDR3. The CDR3 sequence is CAITRDRSNTGELFF. CDR3 DNA sequence: TGTGCCATTACTAGGGACAGATCGAACACCGGGGAGCTGTTTTTT.